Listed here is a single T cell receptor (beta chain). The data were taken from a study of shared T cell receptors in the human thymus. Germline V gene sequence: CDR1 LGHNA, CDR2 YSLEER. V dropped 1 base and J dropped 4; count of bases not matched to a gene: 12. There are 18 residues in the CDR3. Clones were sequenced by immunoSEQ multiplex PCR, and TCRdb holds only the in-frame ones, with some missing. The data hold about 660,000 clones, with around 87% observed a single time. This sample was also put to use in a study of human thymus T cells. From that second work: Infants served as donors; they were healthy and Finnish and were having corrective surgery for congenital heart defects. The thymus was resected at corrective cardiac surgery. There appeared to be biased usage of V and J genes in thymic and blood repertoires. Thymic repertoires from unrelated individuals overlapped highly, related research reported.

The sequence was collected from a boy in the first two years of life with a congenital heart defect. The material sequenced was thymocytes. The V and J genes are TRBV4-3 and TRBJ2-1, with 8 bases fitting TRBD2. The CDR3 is CASSQGPAGVFKYNEQFF. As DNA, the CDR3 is TGCGCCAGCAGCCAAGGTCCAGCGGGAGTCTTTAAATACAATGAGCAGTTCTTC.